This T cell receptor (beta chain) was observed in a study of blood T cell repertoires in COVID-19. About the research overall: Nucleic acid was either cDNA or gDNA, and it came from T cells, B-cell-depleted T cells, or PBMCs.

Original processing notes: Quantification of nucleated cells was approximated via reference gene primer amplification. The assay was immunoSEQ multiplex PCR, and TCRdb's table has in-frame clones only and misses some. The V and J calls and clone size come from that table; D and trimming were worked out from the DNA. In the table there are roughly 320,000 clones, 90% of which are singletons. Seattle-derived patients entered the study during active infection and were followed longitudinally. V lost 5 bases and J 2 bases, leaving 13 bases between the germline ends. Germline values: CDR1 SEHNR, CDR2 FQNEAQ (reference sequence). This CDR3 region has 14 residues.

V usage is TRBV7-9 and J usage is TRBJ2-7, with a weak D call TRBD2 (6 bases). Material for sequencing was peripheral blood. This TCR came from a woman between 50 and 59 years old with COVID-19, enrolled during active disease. The CDR3 loop is CASSPPGVPYEQYF. The CDR3 bases are TGTGCCAGCAGCCCCCCGGGAGTCCCCTACGAGCAGTACTTC.